This TCR beta chain was captured in a study of beta chain features in type 1 diabetes. Expressed TCRB transcripts were sequenced because the isolated RNA had all been reverse transcribed beforehand. TCRdb's table, derived via immunoSEQ multiplex PCR, lists solely in-frame clones and lacks some. The repertoire consists of under 800,000 clones, with roughly 15% occurring once and the leading ten covering about 0.097%. Study results and caveats: Because the template was cDNA, high-expressing cells might be over-represented.

CDR1 and CDR2 from the germline V gene are SGHTA and FQGNSA. V lost 6 bases, J lost 7 bases, and 15 bases lay in between. This CDR3 spans 13 amino acids. Only a few counts were recorded for this clone. The target antigen is unknown. V gene TRBV7-2 combines with J gene TRBJ1-2; D remains unclear. The sequence was obtained from a man between 18 and 35 years old in good health. The sequenced sample consisted of naive CD4+ T cells from blood. The CDR3 coding sequence is TGTGCCAGCAGTAAGGTTACCTCGGCTGGCTACACCTTC. This gives the protein CASSKVTSAGYTF.